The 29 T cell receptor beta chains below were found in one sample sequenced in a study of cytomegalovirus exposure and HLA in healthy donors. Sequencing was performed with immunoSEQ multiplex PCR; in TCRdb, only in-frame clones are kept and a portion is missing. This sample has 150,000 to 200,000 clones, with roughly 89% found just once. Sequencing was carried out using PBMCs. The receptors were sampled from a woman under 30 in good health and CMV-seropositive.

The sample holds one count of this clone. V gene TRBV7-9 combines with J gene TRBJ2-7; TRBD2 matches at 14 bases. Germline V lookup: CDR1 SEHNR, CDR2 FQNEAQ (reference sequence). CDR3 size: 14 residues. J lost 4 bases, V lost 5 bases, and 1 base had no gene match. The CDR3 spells CASSGTSGGYEQYF. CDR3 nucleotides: TGTGCCAGCAGCGGGACTAGCGGGGGTTACGAGCAGTACTTC.

The CDR3 spells CASRPRGAYEQYF. Written as DNA, the CDR3 is TGTGCCAGCAGACCCCGCGGGGCCTACGAGCAGTACTTC. The chain is built from TRBV7-6 and TRBJ2-7; D is possibly TRBD2 (6 bases). V gave up 6 bases and J gave up 2 bases, with 11 bases separating them. The CDR3 is made up of 13 amino acids. CDR1 SGHVS and CDR2 FNYEAQ come from the germline V gene. The complete variable domain, with remaining parts taken from reference TRBV7-6 and TRBJ2-7, reads GAGVSQSPRYKVTKRGQDVALRCDPISGHVSLYWYRQALGQGPEFLTYFNYEAQQDKSGLPNDRFSAERPEGSISTLTIQRTEQRDSAMYRCASRPRGAYEQYFGPGTRLTVT.

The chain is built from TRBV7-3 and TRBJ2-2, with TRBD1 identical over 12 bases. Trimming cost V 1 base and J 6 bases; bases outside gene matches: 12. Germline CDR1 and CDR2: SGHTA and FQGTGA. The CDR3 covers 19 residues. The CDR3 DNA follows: TGTGCCAGCAGCTTAATCGGGACAGGGGGCAATAGGAGGCCCGGGGAGCTGTTTTTT. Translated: CASSLIGTGGNRRPGELFF.

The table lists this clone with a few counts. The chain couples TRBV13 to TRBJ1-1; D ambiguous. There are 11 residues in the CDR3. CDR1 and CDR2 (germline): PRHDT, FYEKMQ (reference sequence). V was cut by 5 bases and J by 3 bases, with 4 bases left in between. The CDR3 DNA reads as TGTGCCAGCAGCCCATACACTGAAGCTTTCTTT. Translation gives CASSPYTEAFF. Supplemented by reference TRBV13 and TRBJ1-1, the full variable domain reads AAGVIQSPRHLIKEKRETATLKCYPIPRHDTVYWYQQGPGQDPQFLISFYEKMQSDKGSIPDRFSAQQFSDYHSELNMSSLELGDSALYFCASSPYTEAFFGQGTRLTVV.

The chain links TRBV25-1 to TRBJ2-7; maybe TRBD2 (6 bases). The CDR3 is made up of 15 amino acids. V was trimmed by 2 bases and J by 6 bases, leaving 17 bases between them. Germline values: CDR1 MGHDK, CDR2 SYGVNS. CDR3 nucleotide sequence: TGTGCCAGCAGTGAAGGGGGGTTCGAGGGCTGCGAGCAGTACTTC. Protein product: CASSEGGFEGCEQYF.

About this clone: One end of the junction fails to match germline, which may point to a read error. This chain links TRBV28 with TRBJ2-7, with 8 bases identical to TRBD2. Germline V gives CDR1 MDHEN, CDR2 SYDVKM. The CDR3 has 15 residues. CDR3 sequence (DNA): TGTGCCAGCAGCCGGGGGGGGGCCCCCTCCTCCGAGCAGTACTTC. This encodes CASSRGGAPSSEQYF.

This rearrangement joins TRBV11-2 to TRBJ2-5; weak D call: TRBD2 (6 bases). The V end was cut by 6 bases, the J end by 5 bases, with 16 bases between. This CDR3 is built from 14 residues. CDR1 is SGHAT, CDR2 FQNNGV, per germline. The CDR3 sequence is CASRQPGGRETQYF. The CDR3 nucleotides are TGTGCCAGCAGACAGCCTGGAGGGCGGGAGACCCAGTACTTC.

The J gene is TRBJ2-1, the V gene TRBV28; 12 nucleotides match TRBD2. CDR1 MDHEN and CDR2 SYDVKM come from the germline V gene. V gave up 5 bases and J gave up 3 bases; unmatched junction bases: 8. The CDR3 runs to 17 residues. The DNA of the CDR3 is TGTGCCAGCAGTGCCCGGACTAGCGGGGTAATCTACAATGAGCAGTTCTTC. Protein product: CASSARTSGVIYNEQFF. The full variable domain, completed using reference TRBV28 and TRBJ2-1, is DVKVTQSSRYLVKRTGEKVFLECVQDMDHENMFWYRQDPGLGLRLIYFSYDVKMKEKGDIPEGYSVSREKKERFSLILESASTNQTSMYLCASSARTSGVIYNEQFFGPGTRLTVL.

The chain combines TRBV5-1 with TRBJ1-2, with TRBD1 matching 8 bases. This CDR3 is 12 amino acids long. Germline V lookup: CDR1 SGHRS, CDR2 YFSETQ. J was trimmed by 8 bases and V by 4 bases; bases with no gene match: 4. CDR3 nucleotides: TGCGCCAGCAGCCGTACAGGGGGAGGCTACACCTTC. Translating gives CASSRTGGGYTF.

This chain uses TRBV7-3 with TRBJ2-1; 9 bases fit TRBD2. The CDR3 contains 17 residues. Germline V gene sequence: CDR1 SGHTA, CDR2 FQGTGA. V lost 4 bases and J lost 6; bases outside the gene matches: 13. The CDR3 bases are TGTGCCAGCAGCTCGGGACTAGCAGCCTTAGGAAGCAATGAGCAGTTCTTC. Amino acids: CASSSGLAALGSNEQFF.

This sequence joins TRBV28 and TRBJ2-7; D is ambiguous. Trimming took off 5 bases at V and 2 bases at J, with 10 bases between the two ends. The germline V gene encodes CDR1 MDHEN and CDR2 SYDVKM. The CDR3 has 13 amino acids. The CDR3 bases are TGTGCCAGCAGTCATCGTGGGCCCTACGAGCAGTACTTC. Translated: CASSHRGPYEQYF.

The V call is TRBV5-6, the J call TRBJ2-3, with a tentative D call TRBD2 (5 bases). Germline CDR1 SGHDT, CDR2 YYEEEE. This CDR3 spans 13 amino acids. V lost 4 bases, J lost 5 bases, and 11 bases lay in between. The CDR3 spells CASSVLEVDTQYF. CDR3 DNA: TGTGCCAGCAGCGTACTAGAAGTAGATACGCAGTATTTT.

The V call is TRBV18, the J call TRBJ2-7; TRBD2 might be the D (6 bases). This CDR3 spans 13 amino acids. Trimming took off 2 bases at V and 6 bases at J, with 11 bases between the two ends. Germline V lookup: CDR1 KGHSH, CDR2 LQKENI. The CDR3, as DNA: TGTGCCAGCTCACCAGGCGGGGTCGCCGAGCAGTACTTC. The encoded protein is CASSPGGVAEQYF.

Here the CDR3 reads CASSLGQGSGELFF. For the CDR3, the DNA is TGCGCCAGCAGCTTGGGACAGGGGTCCGGGGAGCTGTTTTTT. The V and J genes are TRBV5-1 and TRBJ2-2; 8 bases are shared with TRBD1. Trimming took 0 bases from V and 6 from J; bases not matched to a gene: 1. Germline V gives CDR1 SGHRS, CDR2 YFSETQ. This CDR3 region has 14 residues.

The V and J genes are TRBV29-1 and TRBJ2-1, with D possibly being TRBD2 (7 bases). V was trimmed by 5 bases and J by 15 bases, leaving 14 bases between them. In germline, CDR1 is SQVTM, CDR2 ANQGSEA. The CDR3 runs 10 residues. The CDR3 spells CSVRGGSWFF. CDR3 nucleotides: TGCAGCGTTCGCGGGGGCTCGTGGTTCTTC.

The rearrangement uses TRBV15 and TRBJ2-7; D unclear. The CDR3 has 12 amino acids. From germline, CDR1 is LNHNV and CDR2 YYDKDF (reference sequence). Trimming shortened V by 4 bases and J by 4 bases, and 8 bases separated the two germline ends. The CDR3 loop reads CATSMAFYEQYF. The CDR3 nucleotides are TGTGCCACCAGCATGGCCTTTTACGAGCAGTACTTC. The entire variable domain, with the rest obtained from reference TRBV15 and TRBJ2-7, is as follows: DAMVIQNPRYQVTQFGKPVTLSCSQTLNHNVMYWYQQKSSQAPKLLFHYYDKDFNNEADTPDNFQSRRPNTSFCFLDIRSPGLGDTAMYLCATSMAFYEQYFGPGTRLTVT.

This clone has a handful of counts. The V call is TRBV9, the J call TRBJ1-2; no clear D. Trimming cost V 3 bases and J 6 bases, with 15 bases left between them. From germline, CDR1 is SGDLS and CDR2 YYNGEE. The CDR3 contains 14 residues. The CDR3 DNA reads TGTGCCAGCAGCGCTGTCGGGATACTCGATGGCTACACCTTC. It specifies CASSAVGILDGYTF.

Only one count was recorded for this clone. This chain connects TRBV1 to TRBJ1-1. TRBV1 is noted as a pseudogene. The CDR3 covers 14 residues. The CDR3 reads CTSSPKARDTEAFF. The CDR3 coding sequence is TGCACCAGCAGCCCCAAGGCCCGGGACACTGAAGCTTTCTTT.

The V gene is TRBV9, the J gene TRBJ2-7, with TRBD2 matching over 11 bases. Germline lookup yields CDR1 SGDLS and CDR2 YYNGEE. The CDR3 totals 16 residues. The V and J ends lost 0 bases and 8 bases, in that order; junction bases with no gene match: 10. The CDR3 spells CASSVGGTSGRQQQYF. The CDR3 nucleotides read TGTGCCAGCAGCGTAGGAGGGACTAGCGGACGACAACAGCAGTACTTC.

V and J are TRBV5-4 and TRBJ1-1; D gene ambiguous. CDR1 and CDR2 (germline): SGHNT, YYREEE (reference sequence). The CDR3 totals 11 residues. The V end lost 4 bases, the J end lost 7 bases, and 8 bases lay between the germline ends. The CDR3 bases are TGTGCCAGCAGCCTGGACGGTGAAGCTTTCTTT. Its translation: CASSLDGEAFF.

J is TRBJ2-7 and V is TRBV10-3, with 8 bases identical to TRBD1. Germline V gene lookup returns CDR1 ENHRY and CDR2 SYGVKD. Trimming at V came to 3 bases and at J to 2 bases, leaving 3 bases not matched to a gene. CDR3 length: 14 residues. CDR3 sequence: CAISDGQGTYEQYF. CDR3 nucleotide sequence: TGTGCCATCAGTGACGGACAGGGCACCTACGAGCAGTACTTC.

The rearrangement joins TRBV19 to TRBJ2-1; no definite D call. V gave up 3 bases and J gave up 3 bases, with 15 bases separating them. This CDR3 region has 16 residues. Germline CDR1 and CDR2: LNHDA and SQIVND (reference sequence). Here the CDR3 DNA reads TGTGCCAGTAGTATGGCCTCGCGGAACCTCTACAATGAGCAGTTCTTC. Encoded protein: CASSMASRNLYNEQFF.

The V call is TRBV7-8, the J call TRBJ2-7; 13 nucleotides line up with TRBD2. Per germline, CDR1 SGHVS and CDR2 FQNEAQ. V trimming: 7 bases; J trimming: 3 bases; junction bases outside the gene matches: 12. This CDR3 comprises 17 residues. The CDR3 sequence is CASTKGGTSGNFYEQYF. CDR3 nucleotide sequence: TGTGCCAGCACCAAAGGAGGGACTAGCGGGAACTTCTACGAGCAGTACTTC.

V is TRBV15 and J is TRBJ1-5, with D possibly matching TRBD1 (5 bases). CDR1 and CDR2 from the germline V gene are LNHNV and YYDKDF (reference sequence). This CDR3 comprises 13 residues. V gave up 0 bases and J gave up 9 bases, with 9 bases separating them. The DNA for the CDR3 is TGTGCCACCAGCAGAGACTTGGGGCGGCCCCAGCATTTT. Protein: CATSRDLGRPQHF. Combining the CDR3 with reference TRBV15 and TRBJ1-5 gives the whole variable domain DAMVIQNPRYQVTQFGKPVTLSCSQTLNHNVMYWYQQKSSQAPKLLFHYYDKDFNNEADTPDNFQSRRPNTSFCFLDIRSPGLGDTAMYLCATSRDLGRPQHFGDGTRLSIL.

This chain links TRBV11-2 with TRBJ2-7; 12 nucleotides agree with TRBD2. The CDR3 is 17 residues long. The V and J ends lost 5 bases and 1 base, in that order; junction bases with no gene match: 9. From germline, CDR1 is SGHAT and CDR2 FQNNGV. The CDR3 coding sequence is TGTGCCAGCAGCCCGACTAGCGGGAGACCCTCTTCCTACGAGCAGTACTTC. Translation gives CASSPTSGRPSSYEQYF.

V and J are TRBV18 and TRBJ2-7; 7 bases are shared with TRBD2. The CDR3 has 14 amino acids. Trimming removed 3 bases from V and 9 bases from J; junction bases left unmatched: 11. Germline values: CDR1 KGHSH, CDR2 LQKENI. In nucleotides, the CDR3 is TGTGCCAGCTCACCGGCTAGCGGCACCCTCGGGCAGTACTTC. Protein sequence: CASSPASGTLGQYF.

This CDR3 reads CASSRTGGNQPQHF. The CDR3 coding sequence is TGTGCCAGCTCACGGACAGGGGGCAATCAGCCCCAGCATTTT. V is TRBV18 and J is TRBJ1-5, with 9 bases matching TRBD1. This CDR3 is built from 14 residues. Per the germline V gene, CDR1 is KGHSH and CDR2 is LQKENI. After removal of 4 bases from V and 2 bases from J, the junction contained 0 bases not matched to a gene.

The CDR3 coding sequence is TGTGCCAGTAGCGAGGAGTATGGCTACACCTTC. It yields the protein CASSEEYGYTF. V is TRBV19 and J is TRBJ1-2; D uncertain. Germline CDR1 reads LNHDA; CDR2 reads SQIVND (reference sequence). The CDR3 contains 11 residues. Trimming stripped 6 bases from V and 5 bases from J, with 7 bases between.

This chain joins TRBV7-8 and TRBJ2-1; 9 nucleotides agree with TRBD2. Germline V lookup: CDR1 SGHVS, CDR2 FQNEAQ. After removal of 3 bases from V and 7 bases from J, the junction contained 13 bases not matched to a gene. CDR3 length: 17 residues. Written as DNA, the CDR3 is TGTGCCAGCAGCTTTAATGGGAGACTAGCGGTTTCTAATGAGCAGTTCTTC. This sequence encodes CASSFNGRLAVSNEQFF.